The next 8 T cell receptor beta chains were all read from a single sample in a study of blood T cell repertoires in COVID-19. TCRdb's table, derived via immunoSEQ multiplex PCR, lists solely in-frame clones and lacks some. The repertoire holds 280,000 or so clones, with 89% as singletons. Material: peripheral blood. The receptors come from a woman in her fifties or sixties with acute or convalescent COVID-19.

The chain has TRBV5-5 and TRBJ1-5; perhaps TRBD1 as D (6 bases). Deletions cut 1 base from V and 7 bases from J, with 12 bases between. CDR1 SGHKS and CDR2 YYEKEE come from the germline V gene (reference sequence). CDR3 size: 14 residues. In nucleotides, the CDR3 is TGTGCCAGCAGCTTGTTTCAGGGGAAGCAGCCCCAGCATTTT. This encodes CASSLFQGKQPQHF.

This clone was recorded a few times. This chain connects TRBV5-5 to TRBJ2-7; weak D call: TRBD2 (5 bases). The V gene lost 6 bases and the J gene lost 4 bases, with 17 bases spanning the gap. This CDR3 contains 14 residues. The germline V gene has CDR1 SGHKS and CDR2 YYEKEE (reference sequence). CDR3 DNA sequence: TGTGCCAGCACCTCTCCGCTTCGGGAATACGAGCAGTACTTC. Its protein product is CASTSPLREYEQYF.

The DNA of the CDR3 is TGTGCCAGCAGCTTAGTAGGACTACCTAAGGGCAATGAGCAGTTCTTC. As protein: CASSLVGLPKGNEQFF. The chain has TRBV7-9 and TRBJ2-1; D may be TRBD2 (6 bases). The CDR3 totals 16 residues. Germline V gene lookup returns CDR1 SEHNR and CDR2 FQNEAQ (reference sequence). V shed 1 base and J shed 6 bases, with 16 bases lying between them. Variable domain in full (rest from reference TRBV7-9 and TRBJ2-1): DTGVSQNPRHKITKRGQNVTFRCDPISEHNRLYWYRQTLGQGPEFLTYFQNEAQLEKSRLLSDRFSAERPKGSFSTLEIQRTEQGDSAMYLCASSLVGLPKGNEQFFGPGTRLTVL.

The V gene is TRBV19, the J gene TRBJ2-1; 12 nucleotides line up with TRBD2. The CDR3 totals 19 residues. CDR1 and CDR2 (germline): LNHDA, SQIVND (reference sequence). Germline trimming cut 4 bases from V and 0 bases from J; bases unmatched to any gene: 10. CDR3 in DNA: TGTGCCAGTAGTACAAACCTAGCGGGGGGGATTAGCTCCTACAATGAGCAGTTCTTC. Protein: CASSTNLAGGISSYNEQFF.

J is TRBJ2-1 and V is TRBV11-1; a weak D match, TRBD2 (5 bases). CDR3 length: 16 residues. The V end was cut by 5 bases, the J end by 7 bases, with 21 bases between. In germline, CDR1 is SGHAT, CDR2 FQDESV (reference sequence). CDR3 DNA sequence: TGTGCCAGCAGCCCCAATCTCGGACTCCTCGAGAATGAGCAGTTCTTC. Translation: CASSPNLGLLENEQFF. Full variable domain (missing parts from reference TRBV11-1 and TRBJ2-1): EAEVAQSPRYKITEKSQAVAFWCDPISGHATLYWYRQILGQGPELLVQFQDESVVDDSQLPKDRFSAERLKGVDSTLKIQPAELGDSAMYLCASSPNLGLLENEQFFGPGTRLTVL.

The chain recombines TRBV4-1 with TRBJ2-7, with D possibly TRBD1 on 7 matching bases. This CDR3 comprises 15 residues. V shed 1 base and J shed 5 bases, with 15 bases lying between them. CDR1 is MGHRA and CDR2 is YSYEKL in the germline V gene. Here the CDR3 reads CASSQVGGTVDEQYF. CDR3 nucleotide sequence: TGCGCCAGCAGCCAAGTTGGCGGGACAGTCGACGAGCAGTACTTC.

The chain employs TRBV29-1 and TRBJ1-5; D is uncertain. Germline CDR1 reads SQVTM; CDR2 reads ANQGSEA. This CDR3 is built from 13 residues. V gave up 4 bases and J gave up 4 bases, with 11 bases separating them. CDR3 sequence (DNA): TGCAGCGTTGCTCGGGATCCGAATCAGCCCCAGCATTTT. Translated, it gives CSVARDPNQPQHF. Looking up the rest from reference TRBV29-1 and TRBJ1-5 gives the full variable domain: SAVISQKPSRDICQRGTSLTIQCQVDSQVTMMFWYRQQPGQSLTLIATANQGSEATYESGFVIDKFPISRPNLTFSTLTVSNMSPEDSSIYLCSVARDPNQPQHFGDGTRLSIL.

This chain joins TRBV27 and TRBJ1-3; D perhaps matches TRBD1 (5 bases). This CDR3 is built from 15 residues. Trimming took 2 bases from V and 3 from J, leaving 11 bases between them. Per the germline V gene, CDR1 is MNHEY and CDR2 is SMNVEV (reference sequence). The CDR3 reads CASSLEAGFGNTIYF. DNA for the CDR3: TGTGCCAGCAGTTTAGAGGCAGGGTTTGGAAACACCATATATTTT.